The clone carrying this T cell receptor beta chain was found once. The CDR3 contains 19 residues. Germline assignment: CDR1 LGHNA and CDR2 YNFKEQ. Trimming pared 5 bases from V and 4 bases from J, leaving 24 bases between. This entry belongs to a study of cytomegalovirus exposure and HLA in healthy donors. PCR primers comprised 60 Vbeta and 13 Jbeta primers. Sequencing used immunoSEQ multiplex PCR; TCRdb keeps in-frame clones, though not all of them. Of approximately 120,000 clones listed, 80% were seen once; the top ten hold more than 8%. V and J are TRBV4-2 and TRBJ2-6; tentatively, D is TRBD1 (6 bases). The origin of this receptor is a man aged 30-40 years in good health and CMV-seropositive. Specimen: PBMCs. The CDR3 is CASSYGQLWGRAGANVLTF. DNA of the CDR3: TGTGCCAGCAGCTACGGACAGCTCTGGGGTAGAGCGGGGGCCAACGTCCTGACTTTC.